The T cell receptor (beta chain) described here comes from a study of cytomegalovirus exposure and HLA in healthy donors. Study findings and constraints: The later analysis indicated that the majority of CMV-associated TCR beta chains appeared HLA-restricted.

Primers for the PCR totalled 60 Vbeta and 13 Jbeta. Clones were sequenced by immunoSEQ multiplex PCR, and TCRdb holds only the in-frame ones, with some missing. Among approximately 190,000 clones listed, around 85% were seen once. Trimming left V 5 bases short and J 11 bases short, with 10 bases between. The CDR3 length is 11 residues. Germline assignment: CDR1 LGHNT and CDR2 FRNRAP. Notes on this clone: Antigen: not known.

V usage is TRBV12-5 and J usage is TRBJ1-5; no reliable D call. What was sequenced was PBMCs. This sequence was found in a man in his fifties or sixties in good health and CMV-seronegative. For the CDR3, the DNA is TGTGCTAGTGGTCCCCTCGGGGCCCAGCATTTT. Translated: CASGPLGAQHF. The full variable domain, rest sourced from reference TRBV12-5 and TRBJ1-5, is DARVTQTPRHKVTEMGQEVTMRCQPILGHNTVFWYRQTMMQGLELLAYFRNRAPLDDSGMPKDRFSAEMPDATLATLKIQPSEPRDSAVYFCASGPLGAQHFGDGTRLSIL.